This TCR beta chain was captured in a study of beta chain features in type 1 diabetes. Study observations and caveats: Reduced insertions and increased deletions marked VDJ junctions in type 1 diabetes patients. There was a possibility that cDNA sequencing over-represented cells with high TCR expression.

The isolated RNA, all of it, was reverse transcribed, so expressed TCRB transcripts were what got sequenced. Stem cell-like memory T cell samples were sequenced, and they averaged approximately 990,000 reads. Assay: immunoSEQ multiplex PCR; the TCRdb copy retains only in-frame clones and omits some. The sample carries approximately 90,000 clones, around a third recorded once. This clone was counted a single time. Antigen unknown. CDR1 is SGHNT and CDR2 is YYREEE in the germline V gene (reference sequence). This CDR3 is 15 amino acids long. V lost 0 bases to trimming and J lost 4 bases; unmatched junction nucleotides: 4.

The sample taken for sequencing was stem cell memory CD4+ T cells from blood. The sequence was collected from a woman aged 18-35 years in good health. The chain employs TRBV5-4 and TRBJ2-7; 10 bases align to TRBD1. Here the CDR3 DNA reads TGTGCCAGCAGCTTGGGGGGACAGGGGACGTACGAGCAGTACTTC. Amino acid sequence: CASSLGGQGTYEQYF.